These 30 T cell receptor beta chains were all obtained from the same sample, sequenced in a study of beta chain features in type 1 diabetes. Notes on the study in general: Moderately but significantly shorter TCRB CDR3s were found in Type 1 diabetes patients in all four CD4+ subsets.

Isolated RNA was reverse transcribed in full, so expressed TCRB transcripts were sequenced. Clones were sequenced by immunoSEQ multiplex PCR, and TCRdb holds only the in-frame ones, with some missing. The sample includes about 650,000 clones, roughly 12% of them seen just once. These receptors have no known antigen. Sequencing was done on a sample of naive CD4+ T cells from blood. These receptor sequences come from a man aged 25-40 years with type 1 diabetes.

Of note for this clone: The same CDR3 is also encoded by other DNA sequences in this sample. V is TRBV18 and J is TRBJ2-7, with D unclear. Trimming shortened V by 6 bases and J by 4 bases, and 13 bases separated the two germline ends. Germline values: CDR1 KGHSH, CDR2 LQKENI. This CDR3 comprises 13 residues. As DNA, the CDR3 is TGTGCCAGCTCGCCTGGACGTTCGTACGAGCAGTACTTC. Protein sequence: CASSPGRSYEQYF.

V usage is TRBV2 and J usage is TRBJ2-3; the match to TRBD2 covers 8 bases. The ends lost 7 bases at V and 6 bases at J; junction bases unmatched: 12. The CDR3 is 15 amino acids. CDR1 and CDR2 (germline): SNHLY, FYNNEI. The CDR3, as DNA: TGTGCCAGCACCCGCCTGGGACTAGTTAAGGATACGCAGTATTTT. Protein: CASTRLGLVKDTQYF.

This clone was counted between two and nine times. This chain links TRBV30 with TRBJ2-1, with TRBD1 identical over 8 bases. Germline V lookup: CDR1 GTSNPN, CDR2 SVGIG (reference sequence). The CDR3 has 12 residues. With 2 bases clipped from V and 12 bases from J, the junction kept 6 bases outside the gene matches. The CDR3 DNA is TGTGCCTGGAGTTTGGGGACAGGTGGGCAGTTCTTC. It encodes CAWSLGTGGQFF. Combining the CDR3 with reference TRBV30 and TRBJ2-1 gives the whole variable domain SQTIHQWPATLVQPVGSPLSLECTVEGTSNPNLYWYRQAAGRGLQLLFYSVGIGQISSEVPQNLSASRPQDRQFILSSKKLLLSDSGFYLCAWSLGTGGQFFGPGTRLTVL.

The CDR3 DNA is TGCGCCAGCAGCTTGGACAGTAACACTGAAGCTTTCTTT. Its protein is CASSLDSNTEAFF. The V call is TRBV5-1, the J call TRBJ1-1; no clear D gene. The V and J ends lost 0 bases and 2 bases respectively, with 5 bases between them. The CDR3 length is 13 residues. Germline-derived CDR1 and CDR2 are SGHRS and YFSETQ.

This chain connects TRBV27 to TRBJ1-2; D gene ambiguous. V lost 3 bases and J lost 6, with 8 bases in between. Germline loops: CDR1 MNHEY, CDR2 SMNVEV (reference sequence). This CDR3 has 12 residues. The CDR3 sequence is CASSLSGDGYTF. Here the CDR3 DNA reads TGTGCCAGCAGTTTGAGTGGGGATGGCTACACCTTC.

The CDR3, as DNA: TGCGCCAGCGGTGGAGAAGGGTACGAGCAGTACTTC. Translating gives CASGGEGYEQYF. The chain is built from TRBV5-1 and TRBJ2-7, with D unresolved. Germline V gene lookup returns CDR1 SGHRS and CDR2 YFSETQ. The germline V and J ends were trimmed by 7 bases and 4 bases, with 12 bases remaining between them. The CDR3 loop spans 12 amino acids.

The V gene is TRBV30, the J gene TRBJ1-5, with D possibly being TRBD1 (5 bases). Trimming took 2 bases from V and 4 from J, leaving 12 bases between them. The CDR3 spans 14 residues. Germline V gene data show CDR1 as GTSNPN and CDR2 as SVGIG (reference sequence). This CDR3 is CAWSPGRANQPQHF. CDR3 bases: TGTGCCTGGAGTCCTGGCAGGGCAAATCAGCCCCAGCATTTT.

This clone was picked up a small number of times. J is TRBJ2-2 and V is TRBV29-1; D ambiguous. The CDR3 runs to 14 residues. V was clipped by 5 bases and J by 1 base, with 11 bases between them. CDR1 is SQVTM, CDR2 ANQGSEA, per germline. The CDR3 loop reads CSVRVTMNTGELFF. The CDR3 coding sequence is TGCAGCGTTAGAGTAACTATGAACACCGGGGAGCTGTTTTTT.

The rearrangement uses TRBV4-3 and TRBJ1-3; no reliable D call. The CDR3 runs to 15 residues. The V gene lost 0 bases and the J gene lost 7 bases, with 13 bases spanning the gap. Per the germline V gene, CDR1 is LGHNA and CDR2 is YSLEER. The CDR3 DNA sequence: TGCGCCAGCAGCCAAGAGAACCGGATGGGGAACACCATATATTTT. It translates to CASSQENRMGNTIYF.

This clone was seen a few times. V is TRBV7-2 and J is TRBJ1-4; D is unresolved. The V gene's germline CDR1 is SGHTA and CDR2 FQGNSA. This CDR3 region has 12 residues. V was cut by 5 bases and J by 7 bases, with 8 bases left in between. The CDR3 coding sequence is TGTGCCAGCAGCCCCCGAGGTGAAAAACTGTTTTTT. It specifies CASSPRGEKLFF.

This clone occurred once. The chain is built from TRBV6-5 and TRBJ1-2; D is unclear. V lost 6 bases and J 7 bases, leaving 18 bases between the germline ends. The CDR3 sequence is 14 residues long. The germline V gene has CDR1 MNHEY and CDR2 SVGAGI. CDR3 nucleotides: TGTGCCAGCAGCCTCCTCGGGGAGGATGGTGGCTACACCTTC. Translated: CASSLLGEDGGYTF.

This clone was found a few times. The V and J genes are TRBV7-9 and TRBJ1-6; 7 positions agree with TRBD1. Trimming cost V 5 bases and J 10 bases; bases outside gene matches: 8. Per the germline V gene, CDR1 is SEHNR and CDR2 is FQNEAQ (reference sequence). The CDR3 spans 14 residues. The CDR3 is CASSTQGEGSPLHF. As DNA, the CDR3 is TGTGCCAGCAGCACGCAGGGGGAAGGGTCACCCCTCCACTTT. The full variable domain, rest sourced from reference TRBV7-9 and TRBJ1-6, is DTGVSQNPRHKITKRGQNVTFRCDPISEHNRLYWYRQTLGQGPEFLTYFQNEAQLEKSRLLSDRFSAERPKGSFSTLEIQRTEQGDSAMYLCASSTQGEGSPLHFGNGTRLTVT.

This clone was counted a few times. This sequence joins TRBV28 and TRBJ1-5, with a tentative D call TRBD1 (5 bases). V dropped 2 bases and J dropped 4 bases, with 9 bases sitting between them. This CDR3 has 14 amino acids. Germline V gives CDR1 MDHEN, CDR2 SYDVKM. The CDR3 sequence: CASSLQGRNQPQHF. The CDR3 region has the DNA TGTGCCAGCAGTTTACAGGGTAGGAATCAGCCCCAGCATTTT.

The chain carries TRBV5-1 and TRBJ2-3, with a possible D match to TRBD2 (6 bases). Germline CDR1 reads SGHRS; CDR2 reads YFSETQ. The CDR3 contains 14 residues. V lost 2 bases and J lost 5, with 12 bases in between. CDR3 sequence: CASSLGGVRDTQYF. The CDR3 coding sequence is TGCGCCAGCAGCTTAGGCGGGGTAAGAGATACGCAGTATTTT.

In this sample, this clone turned up a few times. The chain carries TRBV11-2 and TRBJ2-7, with TRBD2 matching 8 bases. This CDR3 is built from 15 residues. The germline CDR1 and CDR2 sequences are SGHAT and FQNNGV. V gave up 7 bases and J gave up 1 base; unmatched junction bases: 9. The CDR3 bases are TGTGCCAGCACCCCCCGGGGGGGGATTTCCTACGAGCAGTACTTC. Protein: CASTPRGGISYEQYF. Based on the CDR3 plus reference TRBV11-2 and TRBJ2-7, the full variable domain is EAGVAQSPRYKIIEKRQSVAFWCNPISGHATLYWYQQILGQGPKLLIQFQNNGVVDDSQLPKDRFSAERLKGVDSTLKIQPAKLEDSAVYLCASTPRGGISYEQYFGPGTRLTVT.

The V and J genes are TRBV4-3 and TRBJ2-1, with D maybe TRBD2 (5 bases). CDR1 is LGHNA and CDR2 is YSLEER in the germline V gene. Trimming cost V 4 bases and J 8 bases, with 24 bases left between them. This CDR3 is 17 amino acids long. The CDR3 DNA follows: TGCGCCAGCAGCCGGCTTTTGGTGGACTCCGATGGGGATGAGCAGTTCTTC. It yields the protein CASSRLLVDSDGDEQFF.

This clone has only a few counts. V usage is TRBV6-6 and J usage is TRBJ2-1; D may match TRBD1 or TRBD2 (5 bases each). The CDR3 is 14 residues long. With 6 bases removed from V and 5 bases from J, the gap between germline ends came to 14 bases. Looked up from germline, CDR1 is MNHNY and CDR2 is SVGAGI (reference sequence). The chain's CDR3 is CASRMTAADNEQFF. The CDR3 nucleotides are TGTGCCAGCAGAATGACAGCGGCGGACAATGAGCAGTTCTTC.

This clone was seen more than once but under ten times. The J gene is TRBJ1-5, the V gene TRBV18; 7 nucleotides agree with TRBD1. Germline CDR1 KGHSH, CDR2 LQKENI. The CDR3 covers 15 residues. Trimming cost V 4 bases and J 3 bases; bases outside gene matches: 6. The DNA of the CDR3 is TGTGCCAGCTCACTGACAGGGAAAGACAATCAGCCCCAGCATTTT. Translated: CASSLTGKDNQPQHF.

This chain joins TRBV7-9 and TRBJ1-4; D unresolved. CDR3 length equals 13 residues. Germline V gene lookup returns CDR1 SEHNR and CDR2 FQNEAQ (reference sequence). V lost 1 base and J lost 10, with 10 bases in between. CDR3 in DNA: TGTGCCAGCAGCTTAGATCGAGGCCGAAAACTGTTTTTT. Residues: CASSLDRGRKLFF.

This clone was observed a few times. The rearrangement uses TRBV4-3 and TRBJ1-5; possible D gene TRBD1, 6 bases. The germline CDR1 and CDR2 sequences are LGHNA and YSLEER. Trimming took off 0 bases at V and 7 bases at J, with 19 bases between the two ends. CDR3 length equals 17 residues. CDR3 region: CASSQDLFNRAPQPQHF. CDR3 nucleotides: TGCGCCAGCAGCCAAGATCTTTTTAACAGGGCGCCCCAGCCCCAGCATTTT.

The rearrangement uses TRBV2 and TRBJ2-7; D is unclear. Germline V CDR1 and CDR2: SNHLY, FYNNEI. The CDR3 runs 11 residues. The ends were cut back, 8 bases at V and 1 base at J, with 6 bases in the middle. The CDR3 reads CASARSYEQYF. For the CDR3, the DNA is TGTGCCAGCGCACGGTCCTACGAGCAGTACTTC.

The V and J genes are TRBV30 and TRBJ2-7; TRBD1 agrees at 11 bases. The CDR3 is 13 amino acids. The germline V gene encodes CDR1 GTSNPN and CDR2 SVGIG (reference sequence). Trimming at V came to 3 bases and at J to 4 bases, leaving 2 bases not matched to a gene. Written as DNA, the CDR3 is TGTGCCTGGAGCCGGGACAGGGGGTACGAGCAGTACTTC. Translated, it gives CAWSRDRGYEQYF. Drawing the rest from reference TRBV30 and TRBJ2-7, the complete variable domain is SQTIHQWPATLVQPVGSPLSLECTVEGTSNPNLYWYRQAAGRGLQLLFYSVGIGQISSEVPQNLSASRPQDRQFILSSKKLLLSDSGFYLCAWSRDRGYEQYFGPGTRLTVT.

This clone turned up a few times. V gene TRBV25-1 combines with J gene TRBJ2-3; 10 bases are a match to TRBD2. V shed 6 bases, J shed 0 bases, and the junction held 3 bases outside the gene matches. CDR3 length: 15 residues. Germline assignment: CDR1 MGHDK and CDR2 SYGVNS. CDR3 region: CASSLAGGSTDTQYF. The CDR3 DNA is TGTGCCAGCAGCTTAGCGGGGGGAAGCACAGATACGCAGTATTTT.

This clone was seen a few times. The rearrangement links TRBV19 to TRBJ2-7; possibly TRBD1 for D (6 bases). Germline CDR1 is LNHDA and CDR2 is SQIVND (reference sequence). The V and J ends lost 3 bases and 3 bases respectively, with 18 bases between them. The CDR3 loop spans 16 amino acids. CDR3 coding DNA: TGTGCCAGTAGTATTGACGCGACAGGCCCTAGCTACGAGCAGTACTTC. Translated: CASSIDATGPSYEQYF.

This rearrangement joins TRBV11-2 to TRBJ2-7; no clear D gene. Germline CDR1 reads SGHAT; CDR2 reads FQNNGV. CDR3 length: 14 amino acids. Trimming left V 6 bases short and J 3 bases short, with 15 bases between. The CDR3 here is CASSAGPLNYEQYF. The CDR3 DNA reads as TGTGCCAGCAGTGCTGGTCCCTTGAACTACGAGCAGTACTTC.

The V call is TRBV7-9, the J call TRBJ2-7; 7 bases are shared with TRBD1. The CDR3 spans 14 residues. V lost 5 bases and J lost 3; bases outside the gene matches: 7. The germline V gene has CDR1 SEHNR and CDR2 FQNEAQ (reference sequence). This CDR3 is CASSPGTVLYEQYF. In nucleotides, the CDR3 is TGTGCCAGCAGCCCCGGGACAGTTCTCTACGAGCAGTACTTC.

The chain combines TRBV7-3 with TRBJ2-1, with 11 positions matching TRBD2. This CDR3 is 15 amino acids long. Trimming at V came to 4 bases and at J to 8 bases, leaving 7 bases not matched to a gene. The germline CDR1 and CDR2 sequences are SGHTA and FQGTGA. CDR3 DNA sequence: TGTGCCAGCAGCTCAGGACTAGCGGGCGGGGATGAGCAGTTCTTC. It is translated as CASSSGLAGGDEQFF. Filled out from reference TRBV7-3 and TRBJ2-1, the complete variable domain reads GAGVSQTPSNKVTEKGKYVELRCDPISGHTALYWYRQSLGQGPEFLIYFQGTGAADDSGLPNDRFFAVRPEGSVSTLKIQRTERGDSAVYLCASSSGLAGGDEQFFGPGTRLTVL.

This clone was seen only a few times. The rearrangement uses TRBV4-2 and TRBJ1-2, with 8 bases that match TRBD1. The germline V gene has CDR1 LGHNA and CDR2 YNFKEQ. Germline trimming cut 0 bases from V and 6 bases from J; bases unmatched to any gene: 6. The length of the CDR3 is 15 residues. This CDR3 reads CASSQDHDRGHGYTF. As DNA, the CDR3 is TGTGCCAGCAGCCAAGATCACGACAGGGGCCATGGCTACACCTTC.

In this sample, this clone turned up a few times. V usage is TRBV5-5 and J usage is TRBJ2-3; D ambiguous. Trimming took off 2 bases at V and 3 bases at J, with 13 bases between the two ends. This CDR3 comprises 15 residues. The germline CDR1 and CDR2 sequences are SGHKS and YYEKEE (reference sequence). As DNA, the CDR3 is TGTGCCAGCAGCTTTGGGAAGGCGACAACAGATACGCAGTATTTT. It yields the protein CASSFGKATTDTQYF.

The CDR3 is CASSPPGQIEKLFF. The CDR3 nucleotides read TGCGCCAGCAGCCCGCCGGGACAGATTGAAAAACTGTTTTTT. J is TRBJ1-4 and V is TRBV4-3; 7 bases line up with TRBD1. This CDR3 spans 14 amino acids. V gave up 4 bases and J gave up 7 bases; unmatched junction bases: 6. Germline CDR1 LGHNA, CDR2 YSLEER.